This TCR beta chain emerged from a study of identical twins. Study-level results: The more abundant beta clonotypes in cord blood had fewer insertions, and memory repertoires did not show this.

Trimming removed 5 bases from V and 10 bases from J, with 13 bases in between. CDR1 SEHNR and CDR2 FQNEAQ come from the germline V gene (reference sequence). The CDR3 is 12 residues long. This clonotype has only one observation. The antigen remains unidentified. TCRdb analysed the 5' RACE reads with MiXCR anew, one entry per CDR3 protein. The table records some 1,700,000 distinct CDR3 sequences, around a third of them present only once. The chain employs TRBV7-9 and TRBJ2-3; the D is unclear. This TCR derives from a newborn girl in good health. Sequencing was carried out using cord blood. Here the CDR3 DNA reads TGTGCCAGCAGCCCCCGTTCCCAGGCGCAGTATTTT. Residues: CASSPRSQAQYF.